The entry that follows covers one T cell receptor (beta chain) sequence. The target of this receptor is not known. The input lacks base qualities; no much larger clone sits a single base away. Each collaborating institution followed its own protocols to collect whole blood in K2EDTA tubes. For TCRbeta analysis, collaborator samples were shipped as frozen whole blood, as isolated PBMCs, or as DNA extracted from either sample type. The immunoSEQ Assay, a bias-controlled multiplex PCR, was used to amplify TCRbeta CDR3 regions from genomic DNA. The original methods were these. Within the assay, amplification of reference gene primers was used to estimate how many nucleated cells each sample contained. To quantify the absolute abundance of each unique TCRbeta CDR3 rearrangement, sequence reads were collapsed and filtered. For each sample, productive Simpson clonality was calculated by taking the square root of Simpson's diversity index across productive rearrangements. TCRdb provides this immuneACCESS table in a form limited to in-frame rearrangements. Some clones are lacking; in checked studies, under half of them reflect an unresolved V gene, and why the rest are absent is not known. The DNA was the basis for D and trimming; V, J and clone size are from that table. The table for this sample lists 200,000 to 250,000 clones; 60% to 85% of them were counted only once. The top ten clones comprise about 7.2% of the sample.

This sample is part of a study of blood T cell repertoires in COVID-19 (dated by TCRdb to about 2020). Regarding the complete study: Samples covering the acute and convalescent phases of COVID-19 were provided by collaborators in the United States, Italy and Spain. Samples came from the ongoing ImmuneRACE study (first 160 participants) plus 1,254 subjects from 6 global collaborators. The sample metadata nearly always contained a de-identified subject ID, COVID-19 status, age in years and sex. Where available, HLA class I and class II types were obtained from metadata supplied by the sample provider rather than from assay-based typing. The prospective study material was composed of cDNA or gDNA derived from T cells, B-cell-depleted T cells, or PBMCs. Deeply sampled blood TCRbeta repertoires from subjects exposed to, actively infected with, or recovered from COVID-19 were included in the dataset. The repertoires were made available in a free public database intended to serve as a resource for research on the immune response to SARS-CoV-2.

The V end gives up 0 bases and the J end 2 bases, leaving 8 bases in the junction not matched to a gene. Per the germline V gene, SGHRS is the CDR1 and YFSETQ is the CDR2. The CDR3, cysteine through valine, is 16 amino acids long. Kept here is only the CDR3 DNA, which spans 48 bases and is read in frame from base 1. Overall results and qualifications from the work: The quantity of clinical and demographic metadata differed by source and by participant and was supplied without curation.

Specimen: peripheral blood. This TCR came from a woman aged 70-85 years with acute or convalescent COVID-19. Recombination joined TRBV5-1 with TRBJ2-7; 7 bases in the junction line up with TRBD2. CDR3 region: CASSLGPGGTTYEQYV. The DNA sequence reads TGCGCCAGCAGCTTGGGTCCGGGGGGAACAACCTACGAGCAGTACGTC.